This T cell receptor (beta chain) is from a study of vaccination effects on CD4 cells after COVID-19. Across the study: At 16 days and at one week before vaccination, samples were given by two convalescent patients.

Here immunoSEQ multiplex PCR was the method, and the copy in TCRdb shows in-frame clones only, minus some. The repertoire holds about 45,000 clones, with approximately 70% as singletons. Regarding the study as a whole: Convalescent patients were scarce, and early post-infection timepoints were absent. Convalescent patients' post-vaccine spike repertoire was mostly distinct vaccine-induced clones.

Antigen-specific CD4+ T cells were first expanded with viral peptide pools by the ViraFEST assay and only then sequenced. Following 10 days of culture, CD4+ T cells were isolated. This individual tested PCR-positive for SARS-CoV-2 infection between March and December 2020. Fresh IL-2-containing medium replaced half the medium on days 3 and 7. CDR1 is SEHNR and CDR2 is FQNEAQ in the germline V gene (reference sequence). This CDR3 has 13 residues. With 2 bases removed from V and 2 bases from J, the gap between germline ends came to 6 bases. On this clone itself: Its antigen is unknown.

This chain uses TRBV7-9 with TRBJ1-2; D uncertain. Sequences were derived from CD4+ T cells from PBMCs cultured with a peptide pool, sampled before COVID-19 vaccination. The receptor's source is a human donor who had a prior SARS-CoV-2 infection. The CDR3 loop is CASSLLQNYGYTF. CDR3 coding DNA: TGTGCCAGCAGCTTATTACAGAACTATGGCTACACCTTC. Full variable domain (outside the CDR3, taken from reference TRBV7-9 and TRBJ1-2): DTGVSQNPRHKITKRGQNVTFRCDPISEHNRLYWYRQTLGQGPEFLTYFQNEAQLEKSRLLSDRFSAERPKGSFSTLEIQRTEQGDSAMYLCASSLLQNYGYTFGSGTRLTVV.